This entry features one T cell receptor (beta chain) sequence. The sample belongs to a study of technical replicates of blood from a handful of donors. The CDR3 has 14 residues. V was clipped by 4 bases and J by 6 bases; unmatched bases: 7. Germline assignment: CDR1 KGHSH and CDR2 LQKENI. Method: immunoSEQ multiplex PCR; TCRdb's copy keeps in-frame clones and lacks some. The sample includes more than 90,000 clones, more than 90% of them seen just once. The sequencing input was T cells isolated from PBMCs. The source is a human donor in good health. The genes are TRBV18 and TRBJ2-7, with 9 bases that match TRBD1. CDR3 coding DNA: TGTGCCAGCTCACAACCGGGACAGGGTCTCGAGCAGTACTTC. This gives the protein CASSQPGQGLEQYF.